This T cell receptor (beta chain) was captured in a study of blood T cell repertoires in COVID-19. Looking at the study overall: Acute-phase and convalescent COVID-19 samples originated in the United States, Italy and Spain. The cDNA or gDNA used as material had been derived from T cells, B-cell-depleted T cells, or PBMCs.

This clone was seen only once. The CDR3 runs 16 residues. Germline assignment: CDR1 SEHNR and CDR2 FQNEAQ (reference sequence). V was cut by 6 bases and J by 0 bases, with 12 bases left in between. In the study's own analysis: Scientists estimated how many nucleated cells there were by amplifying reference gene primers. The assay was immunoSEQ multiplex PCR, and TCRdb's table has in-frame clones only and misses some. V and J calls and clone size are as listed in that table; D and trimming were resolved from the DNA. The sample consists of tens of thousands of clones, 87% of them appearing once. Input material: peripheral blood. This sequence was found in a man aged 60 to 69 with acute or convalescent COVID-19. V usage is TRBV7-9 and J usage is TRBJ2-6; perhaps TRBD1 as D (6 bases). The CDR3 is CASSRTASSGANVLTF. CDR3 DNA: TGTGCCAGCAGTCGGACAGCGAGCTCTGGGGCCAACGTCCTGACTTTC. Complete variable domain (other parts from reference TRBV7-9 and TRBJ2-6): DTGVSQNPRHKITKRGQNVTFRCDPISEHNRLYWYRQTLGQGPEFLTYFQNEAQLEKSRLLSDRFSAERPKGSFSTLEIQRTEQGDSAMYLCASSRTASSGANVLTFGAGSRLTVL.